Listed below are T cell receptor beta chains from one sample, sequenced in a study of T-cell reconstitution after alpha-beta-depleted transplantation in children. TCRdb ran MiXCR on the PCR reads and lists one entry per CDR3 protein. Among over 200,000 distinct CDR3 sequences, about a tenth were seen once, and the ten largest hold about 28%. The material sequenced was PBMCs, taken before TCRalphabeta/CD19-depleted stem cell transplant. The receptor source for this set is a child under two years old with acute myeloid leukemia, due to receive a stem cell transplant. Each CDR3 is given with its conserved first and last residue. A D gene is named only where the DNA matches it firmly. The size entry is marked missing in some rows and otherwise reads once, few, many or a size class.

V: TRBV12-3/TRBV12-4
size: many
D: TRBD2
J: TRBJ2-3
DNA: TGTGCCAGCAGTATGACTAGCGGGACAGATACGCAGTATTTT
CDR3: CASSMTSGTDTQYF

V: TRBV5-1
size: many
D: .
J: TRBJ2-5
DNA: TGCGCCAGCGGACGTACCCAAGAGACCCAGTACTTC
CDR3: CASGRTQETQYF

V: TRBV5-5
size: once
D: TRBD2
J: TRBJ2-1
DNA: TGTGTCAGCAGCCCAGCGGGGGGAAACAGGGTGAAAAACGAGCAGTTTTTC
CDR3: CVSSPAGGNRVKNEQFF

V: TRBV3-1
size: many
D: TRBD1
J: TRBJ2-1
DNA: TGTGCCAGCAGCCAAGACTGGACAGGGAGGCAGTTCTTC
CDR3: CASSQDWTGRQFF

V: TRBV5-1
size: .
D: .
J: TRBJ2-7
DNA: TGCGCCAGCAGCCTTGGGAGGCCCCCCGTTATGCAGTACTTC
CDR3: CASSLGRPPVMQYF

V: TRBV10-3
size: many
D: .
J: TRBJ1-2
DNA: TGTGCCATCACTCAGGACGGAAACTATGGCTACACCTTC
CDR3: CAITQDGNYGYTF

V: TRBV13
size: many
D: .
J: TRBJ2-7
DNA: TGTGCCAGCAGCCCTCGACGGGGGAGGACCTACGAGCAGTACTTC
CDR3: CASSPRRGRTYEQYF

V: TRBV6-5
size: .
D: .
J: TRBJ1-3
DNA: TGTGCCAGCAGTTACGGGGTGGACCCCCTCTCTGGAAACACCATATATTTT
CDR3: CASSYGVDPLSGNTIYF

V: TRBV7-9
size: many
D: .
J: TRBJ2-2
DNA: TGTGCCAGCAGCTTAGCGGGCGGGGAGCTGTTTTTT
CDR3: CASSLAGGELFF

V: TRBV29-1
size: few
D: TRBD2
J: TRBJ2-1
DNA: TGCAGCGTTGTCCCCAGCGGGAGACGCAATGAGCAGTTCTTC
CDR3: CSVVPSGRRNEQFF

V: TRBV3-1
size: many
D: .
J: TRBJ1-2
DNA: TGTGCCAGCACCACAGGGAATTATGGCTACACCTTC
CDR3: CASTTGNYGYTF

V: TRBV6-2/TRBV6-3
size: few
D: .
J: TRBJ1-1
DNA: TGTGCCAGCAGTTTTATATTATTGAGGACTGAAGCTTTCTTT
CDR3: CASSFILLRTEAFF

V: TRBV25-1
size: many
D: .
J: TRBJ1-2
DNA: TGTGCCAGCAGTGAATCAGGCCCAGACCGTGGCTACACCTTC
CDR3: CASSESGPDRGYTF

V: TRBV7-2
size: many
D: TRBD2
J: TRBJ2-1
DNA: TGTGCCAGCAGCCTACCCCTTGGAGCGGGGGATGAGCAGTTCTTC
CDR3: CASSLPLGAGDEQFF

V: TRBV6-2/TRBV6-3
size: many
D: .
J: TRBJ1-1
DNA: TGTGCCAGCAGTTATTTGACGATAAGTCTAAGCACTGAAGCTTTCTTT
CDR3: CASSYLTISLSTEAFF

V: TRBV5-4
size: .
D: TRBD2
J: TRBJ2-1
DNA: TGTGCCAGCAGCTCTAGCGGGAGGAAGACCAATGAGCAGTTCTTC
CDR3: CASSSSGRKTNEQFF

V: TRBV6-5
size: many
D: TRBD1
J: TRBJ1-2
DNA: TGTGCCAGCACTTCACAGGGGGAACAGGGCTACACCTTC
CDR3: CASTSQGEQGYTF

V: TRBV6-2/TRBV6-3
size: many
D: .
J: TRBJ2-2
DNA: TGTGCCAGCAGCCATAACAGGGCGGCCACCGGGGAGCTGTTTTTT
CDR3: CASSHNRAATGELFF

V: TRBV11-2
size: .
D: .
J: TRBJ2-7
DNA: TGTGCCAGCAGAAGGGACTCCGACGAGCAGTACTTC
CDR3: CASRRDSDEQYF

V: TRBV18
size: many
D: TRBD1
J: TRBJ2-1
DNA: TGTGCCAGCTCAGAACGGACAGGGGGCTACAATGAGCAGTTCTTC
CDR3: CASSERTGGYNEQFF

V: TRBV12-3/TRBV12-4
size: many
D: .
J: TRBJ2-7
DNA: TGTGCCAGCCTCAAGGACGGGACCTACGAGCAGTACTTC
CDR3: CASLKDGTYEQYF

V: TRBV12-3/TRBV12-4
size: many
D: TRBD1
J: TRBJ1-1
DNA: TGTGCCAGCGCGACAGGGGTTGAAGCTTTCTTT
CDR3: CASATGVEAFF

V: TRBV12-3/TRBV12-4
size: many
D: TRBD2
J: TRBJ2-3
DNA: TGTGCCAGCAGTTTGGGACTAGGCACAGATACGCAGTATTTT
CDR3: CASSLGLGTDTQYF

V: TRBV20-1
size: many
D: TRBD1
J: TRBJ2-7
DNA: TGCAGTGCGCAGGGACAGCCCAATGTCGAGCAGTACTTC
CDR3: CSAQGQPNVEQYF

V: TRBV7-8
size: many
D: TRBD2
J: TRBJ2-1
DNA: TGTGCCAGCAGCTTAGACAGCGGGAGGGCCAGTGGTGAGCAGTTCTTC
CDR3: CASSLDSGRASGEQFF

V: TRBV9
size: many
D: TRBD2
J: TRBJ2-3
DNA: TGTGCCAGCAGCCTAGGGACTAGCGGGACCCTTGGGCATACGCAGTATTTT
CDR3: CASSLGTSGTLGHTQYF

V: TRBV20-1
size: many
D: .
J: TRBJ2-3
DNA: TGCAGTGCCACTACAGGGAGCACAGATACGCAGTATTTT
CDR3: CSATTGSTDTQYF

V: TRBV29-1
size: few
D: .
J: TRBJ2-7
DNA: TGCAGCGTTGTGGTCGCGGACGCCTACGAGCAGTACTTC
CDR3: CSVVVADAYEQYF

V: TRBV20-1
size: many
D: .
J: TRBJ1-1
DNA: TGCAGTGCTAGAGGGTCCCTCGCTGAAGCTTTCTTT
CDR3: CSARGSLAEAFF

V: TRBV20-1
size: few
D: .
J: TRBJ2-3
DNA: TGCAGTGCTAGAGTCGAGGCCACAGATACGCAGTATTTT
CDR3: CSARVEATDTQYF

V: TRBV4-2
size: many
D: TRBD1
J: TRBJ1-4
DNA: TGTGCCAGCAGCCAAGTCAATCAGGGGGGTGAAAAACTGTTTTTT
CDR3: CASSQVNQGGEKLFF

V: TRBV7-3
size: few
D: TRBD1
J: TRBJ1-6
DNA: TGTGCCAGCCAGGACAGGGAGAATTCACCCCTCCACTTT
CDR3: CASQDRENSPLHF

V: TRBV5-1
size: many
D: .
J: TRBJ2-1
DNA: TGCGCCAGCAGCTTGGCCTACGGTGGAATTTACAATGAGCAGTTCTTC
CDR3: CASSLAYGGIYNEQFF

V: TRBV6-2/TRBV6-3
size: many
D: TRBD1
J: TRBJ2-7
DNA: TGTGCCAGCAGTTACTCGAGGCCCTTTAGGGGGCCTGGGTACGAGCAGTACTTC
CDR3: CASSYSRPFRGPGYEQYF

V: TRBV5-1
size: many
D: TRBD2
J: TRBJ2-2
DNA: TGCGCCAGCAGCTGGGAGGGGCTAGCGAACACCGGGGAGCTGTTTTTT
CDR3: CASSWEGLANTGELFF

V: TRBV5-6
size: many
D: .
J: TRBJ1-2
DNA: TGTGCCGCAACAACCCAGGGAAACTATGGCTACACCTTC
CDR3: CAATTQGNYGYTF

V: TRBV5-1
size: many
D: .
J: TRBJ1-2
DNA: TGCGCCAGCAGCCCCCAGGGGACCCTAAACTATGGCTACACCTTC
CDR3: CASSPQGTLNYGYTF

V: TRBV3-1
size: many
D: .
J: TRBJ2-1
DNA: TGTGCCAGCAGCCAAGACGGGAGAGGGGGCGGAGAGCAGTTCTTC
CDR3: CASSQDGRGGGEQFF

V: TRBV4-2
size: many
D: TRBD2
J: TRBJ2-5
DNA: TGTGCCAGCAGCCTAGAAGCGGGAGACGGTGAGACCCAGTACTTC
CDR3: CASSLEAGDGETQYF

V: TRBV20-1
size: .
D: .
J: TRBJ1-5
DNA: TGCAGTACAACACAGGGTGGAGATCAGCCCCAGCATTTT
CDR3: CSTTQGGDQPQHF

V: TRBV6-1
size: many
D: TRBD1
J: TRBJ2-2
DNA: TGTGCCAGCAAGGGGGCCCCGAACACCGGGGAGCTGTTTTTT
CDR3: CASKGAPNTGELFF

V: TRBV12-3/TRBV12-4
size: many
D: .
J: TRBJ1-5
DNA: TGTGCCAGCAGCAACGACGGTCAGCCCCAGCATTTT
CDR3: CASSNDGQPQHF

V: TRBV7-8
size: many
D: TRBD2
J: TRBJ2-1
DNA: TGTGCCAGCAGCCCGGAACTAGCGGGTGGCAATGAGCAGTTCTTC
CDR3: CASSPELAGGNEQFF

V: TRBV21-1
size: many
D: .
J: TRBJ2-7
DNA: TGTGCCAGCAGCAAAGAAGACCCAGGCAACCACGAGCAGTACTTC
CDR3: CASSKEDPGNHEQYF

V: TRBV15
size: many
D: TRBD1
J: TRBJ1-1
DNA: TGTGCCACCCGACTTTCGACAGGGGCGGCTTTCTTT
CDR3: CATRLSTGAAFF

V: TRBV12-3/TRBV12-4
size: many
D: TRBD1
J: TRBJ1-5
DNA: TGTGCCAGCAGTTTTACAGGGGGACAGCCCCAGCATTTT
CDR3: CASSFTGGQPQHF